Below, one TCR beta chain is given with its context. Method: immunoSEQ multiplex PCR; TCRdb's copy keeps in-frame clones and lacks some. The sample contains roughly 81,000 clones, 80% to 90% of which appear only once. These data come from a study of control samples from healthy donors and cancer patients. The source material was PBMCs. The receptor comes from a man aged 55 to 69 with head and neck cancer.

DNA of the CDR3: TGTGCCAGCAGTTTAATTGCTAACTATGGCTACACCTTC. It codes for CASSLIANYGYTF. The chain is built from TRBV28 and TRBJ1-2; D ambiguous. The CDR3 covers 13 residues. V lost 2 bases to trimming and J lost 0 bases, with 4 bases between them. Germline values: CDR1 MDHEN, CDR2 SYDVKM.